Detailed here is one TCR beta chain. Its cognate antigen is unknown. The data are from a study of Ad26.COV2.S vaccination and SARS-CoV-2 variants. TCRdb's copy holds only in-frame clones and misses some; the assay was immunoSEQ multiplex PCR. The repertoire includes some 190,000 clones, around 88% of them detected once, and over 4.5% sits in the top ten. Study-level results: Researchers cautioned that TCR breadth and depth analyses may have underestimated total T cell responses.

The specimen was peripheral blood, collected after recovery from COVID-19. The receptor was isolated from a human donor who had recovered from COVID-19.

The CDR3 sequence: CASRTGLQETQYF. The DNA of the CDR3 is TGTGCCAGCAGAACGGGCTTGCAAGAGACCCAGTACTTC. The rearrangement links TRBV12-3 or TRBV12-4 to TRBJ2-5; D is unclear. The V gene lost 6 bases and the J gene lost 2 bases, with 10 bases spanning the gap. The CDR3 is made up of 13 amino acids.